The rows below give T cell receptor beta chains drawn from one sample of a study of blood T cell repertoires in COVID-19. Some clones are missing from TCRdb's copy, which holds only in-frame ones; the method was immunoSEQ multiplex PCR. The sample shows approximately 75,000 clones, approximately 92% of them seen only once. Source material: peripheral blood. The origin of the receptors is a human donor in a cohort sampled during active COVID-19. The CDR3 runs from the conserved cysteine through the conserved F or W. D genes are given only for firm matches. Expanded clones get a size class; other rows say once, few or many, or leave the size out.

V	size	D	J	CDR3
TRBV29-1	.	TRBD1	TRBJ1-1	CSTRQGNREAFF
TRBV18	.	.	TRBJ1-2	CASSPTTNRDNYGYTF
TRBV4-1	.	.	TRBJ2-5	CASSLAGNLQETQYF
TRBV6-1	.	.	TRBJ2-1	CASSEAEVVNNEQFF
TRBV6-4	.	.	TRBJ2-3	CASARGGGATDTQYF
TRBV7-9	medium-sized	.	TRBJ1-3	CASSLVREPGNTIYF
TRBV4-1	.	.	TRBJ2-1	CASSQDDSRDEQFF
TRBV12-5	.	.	TRBJ2-3	CASGLTPWDTQYF
TRBV13	.	.	TRBJ2-2	CASSFRGKTDGVNTGELFF
TRBV28	.	.	TRBJ2-7	CAIDLGDSYEQYF
TRBV15	.	.	TRBJ2-7	CATSTAQGRTYEQYF
TRBV6-2/TRBV6-3	.	TRBD1	TRBJ2-7	CASSKQTGALSYEQYF
TRBV9	.	TRBD1	TRBJ1-4	CASSGRGPRGEKLFF
TRBV5-6	.	.	TRBJ2-7	CASSLVGPGEQYF
TRBV3-1/TRBV3-2	.	.	TRBJ1-2	CASSHGLPGRGYTF
TRBV21-1	.	.	TRBJ1-1	CASSKGTGSNTEAFF
TRBV6-2/TRBV6-3	.	.	TRBJ1-1	CASSLRGVNTEAFF
TRBV7-8	.	.	TRBJ1-6	CASSLAAFGSSPLHF
TRBV19	.	.	TRBJ2-1	CASTPDRSSYNEQFF
TRBV6-5	many	.	TRBJ1-3	CASSAGSSGNTIYF
TRBV7-9	.	TRBD1	TRBJ2-7	CASSSHGTGGSYEQYF
TRBV7-9	.	TRBD1	TRBJ2-3	CASSSQSRTGRFSTDTQYF
TRBV5-1	.	.	TRBJ2-7	CASSPGTSLYEQYF
TRBV5-4	few	.	TRBJ1-5	CASSITGGSNQPQHF
TRBV10-2	.	TRBD1	TRBJ1-6	CASSSDRGLGSPLHF
TRBV28	once	.	TRBJ2-3	CASSLVAGTQYF
TRBV6-4	.	.	TRBJ2-3	CASSDSGALTDTQYF
TRBV6-2/TRBV6-3	few	.	TRBJ2-7	CASSFFIYEQYF
TRBV6-2/TRBV6-3	.	TRBD1	TRBJ2-1	CASSQPGTGTHEQFF
TRBV11-3	.	.	TRBJ2-2	CASSIASRGTGELFF
TRBV6-5	.	TRBD1	TRBJ1-1	CAGRQGRRNTEAFF
TRBV12-5	.	TRBD1	TRBJ2-7	CASGLDRQGAYEQYF
TRBV12-3/TRBV12-4	.	.	TRBJ2-2	CASSSRVAGELFF
TRBV28	.	.	TRBJ1-1	CASKFPGVVRNTEAFF
TRBV29-1	.	.	TRBJ1-5	CSVGAGAMAQHF
TRBV5-6	.	TRBD1	TRBJ1-2	CASSSGTGGYYGYTF
TRBV5-6	.	.	TRBJ1-3	CASSSGGGQAVPIYF
TRBV30	.	.	TRBJ2-7	CAWSVRETGHYEQYF
TRBV5-4	.	TRBD2	TRBJ2-3	CASSNGGGAGTDTQYF
TRBV10-3	.	.	TRBJ2-2	CAISVATHTGELFF
TRBV11-2	.	TRBD2	TRBJ2-3	CASSLAAGYSDTQYF
TRBV6-5	few	TRBD1	TRBJ1-1	CASGKTGDTEAFF
TRBV9	.	.	TRBJ2-5	CASSVSRLGRPGETQYF
TRBV19	.	TRBD1	TRBJ1-1	CASNFQGASTEAFF
TRBV11-2	.	TRBD2	TRBJ2-1	CASTPGTSGKGSYNEQFF
TRBV7-9	.	.	TRBJ1-2	CASSLGTGRADYGYTF
TRBV6-5	few	TRBD2	TRBJ2-7	CASSTGTSGSYEQYF
TRBV28	.	TRBD1	TRBJ2-3	CASSHSGTGHDTQYF
TRBV9	once	.	TRBJ2-1	CASSVGRASANEQFF
TRBV10-1	.	.	TRBJ2-5	CASSVRTGETQYF
TRBV9	.	TRBD1	TRBJ2-2	CASSPWGGQGATGELFF
TRBV2	.	.	TRBJ2-1	CASSTDLGNNEQFF